Only a few counts were recorded for the clone carrying this T cell receptor (beta chain). Its antigen remains unidentified. These data come from a study of blood T cells in healthy people across ages. Whole-study findings and limits: Lack of knowledge of donor CMV status possibly confounded expanded clonotype changes. Estimated diversity across one million T cells was deemed an underestimate.

The CDR3 loop spans 17 amino acids. In germline, CDR1 is SEHNR, CDR2 FQNEAQ (reference sequence). The J segment lost 1 base and the V segment lost 5 bases, leaving 10 bases of the junction unmatched. Through a sample-barcoded 5' primer and a J-beta primer mix, a second PCR was run for roughly 7 to 12 cycles. TCRdb reprocessed the 5' RACE reads via MiXCR and lists one record per CDR3 protein. The sample contains hundreds of thousands of distinct CDR3 sequences, around 21% of which appear only once. Drawn from each donor were ten milliliters of peripheral blood. The rearrangement links TRBV7-9 to TRBJ2-1; TRBD2 matches at 8 bases. This receptor was identified in an older man in good health. Sequencing was carried out using blood. The CDR3 is CASSIKVLAESYNEQFF. The CDR3 DNA follows: TGTGCCAGCAGCATCAAAGTACTAGCGGAGTCCTACAATGAGCAGTTCTTC. Variable domain in full (rest from reference TRBV7-9 and TRBJ2-1): DTGVSQNPRHKITKRGQNVTFRCDPISEHNRLYWYRQTLGQGPEFLTYFQNEAQLEKSRLLSDRFSAERPKGSFSTLEIQRTEQGDSAMYLCASSIKVLAESYNEQFFGPGTRLTVL.